This TCR beta chain was captured in a study of cytomegalovirus exposure and HLA in healthy donors. The PCR had 60 Vbeta and 13 Jbeta primers. This table comes from immunoSEQ multiplex PCR, and its TCRdb copy is limited to in-frame clones, with some not included. The profile shows 95,000 to 110,000 clones, 81% of them singletons. Each of the donors was a healthy bone marrow donor. Germline assignment: CDR1 MDHEN and CDR2 SYDVKM. This CDR3 has 13 amino acids. The trim removed 8 bases at V and 2 bases at J, leaving 3 bases unmatched. This clone has only one observation. Its antigen is unidentified. Findings and limits, study-wide: Most TCR sequences were rare, but some public TCRs occurred in many donors.

The clonotype originates from a man aged 25 to 40 in good health and CMV-seronegative. The chain joins TRBV28 to TRBJ2-7; 10 bases map to TRBD2. Sequencing used PBMCs. The CDR3 bases are TGTGCCAGCGGGACTAGCGTTGCCTACGAGCAGTACTTC. Protein product: CASGTSVAYEQYF.